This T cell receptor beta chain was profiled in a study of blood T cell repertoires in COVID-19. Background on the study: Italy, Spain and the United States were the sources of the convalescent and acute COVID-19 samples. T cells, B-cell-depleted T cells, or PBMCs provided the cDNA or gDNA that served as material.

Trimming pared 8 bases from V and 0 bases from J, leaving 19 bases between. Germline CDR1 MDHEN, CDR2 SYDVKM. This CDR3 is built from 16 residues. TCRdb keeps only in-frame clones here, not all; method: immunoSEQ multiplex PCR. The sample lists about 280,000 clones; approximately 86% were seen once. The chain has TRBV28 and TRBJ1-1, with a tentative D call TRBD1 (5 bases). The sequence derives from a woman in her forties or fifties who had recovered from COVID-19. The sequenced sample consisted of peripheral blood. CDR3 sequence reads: CASFRGGTIMNTEAFF. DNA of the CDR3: TGTGCCAGCTTCCGGGGGGGTACTATCATGAACACTGAAGCTTTCTTT.